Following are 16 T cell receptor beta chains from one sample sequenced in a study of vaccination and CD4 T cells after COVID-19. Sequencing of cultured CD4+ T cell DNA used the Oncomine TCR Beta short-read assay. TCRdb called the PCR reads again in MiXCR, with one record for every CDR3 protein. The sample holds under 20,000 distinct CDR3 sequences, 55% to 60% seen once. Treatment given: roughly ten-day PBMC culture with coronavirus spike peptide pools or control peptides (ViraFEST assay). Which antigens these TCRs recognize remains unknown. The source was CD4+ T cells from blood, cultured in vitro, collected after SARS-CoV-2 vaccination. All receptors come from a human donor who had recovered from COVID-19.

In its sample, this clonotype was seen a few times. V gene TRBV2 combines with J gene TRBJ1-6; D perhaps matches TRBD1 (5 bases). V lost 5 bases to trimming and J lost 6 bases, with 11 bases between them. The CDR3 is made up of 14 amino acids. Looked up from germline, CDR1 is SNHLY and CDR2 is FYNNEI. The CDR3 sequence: CASSISGTNSPLHF. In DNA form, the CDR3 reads TGTGCCAGCAGTATCTCAGGGACTAATTCACCCCTCCACTTT.

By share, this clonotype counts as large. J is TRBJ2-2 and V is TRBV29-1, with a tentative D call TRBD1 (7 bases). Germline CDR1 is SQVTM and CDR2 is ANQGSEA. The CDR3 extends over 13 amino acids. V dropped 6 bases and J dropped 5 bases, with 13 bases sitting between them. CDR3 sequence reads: CSVNRGGTGELFF. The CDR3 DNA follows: TGCAGCGTCAACAGGGGAGGAACCGGGGAGCTGTTTTTT.

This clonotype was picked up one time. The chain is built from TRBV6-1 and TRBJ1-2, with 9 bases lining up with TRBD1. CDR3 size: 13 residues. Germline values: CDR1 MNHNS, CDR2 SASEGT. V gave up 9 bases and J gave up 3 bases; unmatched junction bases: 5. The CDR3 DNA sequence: TGTGCCAGTACAGGGGGCCCGGACTATGGCTACACCTTC. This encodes CASTGGPDYGYTF.

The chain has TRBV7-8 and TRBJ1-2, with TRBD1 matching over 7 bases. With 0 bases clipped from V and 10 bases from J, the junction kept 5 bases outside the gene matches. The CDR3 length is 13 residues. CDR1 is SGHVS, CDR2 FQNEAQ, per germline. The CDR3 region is CASSLAEGQVYTF. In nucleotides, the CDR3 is TGTGCCAGCAGCTTAGCCGAAGGACAGGTCTACACCTTC. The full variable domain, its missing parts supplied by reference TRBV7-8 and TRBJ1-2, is GAGVSQSPRYKVAKRGQDVALRCDPISGHVSLFWYQQALGQGPEFLTYFQNEAQLDKSGLPSDRFFAERPEGSVSTLKIQRTQQEDSAVYLCASSLAEGQVYTFGSGTRLTVV.

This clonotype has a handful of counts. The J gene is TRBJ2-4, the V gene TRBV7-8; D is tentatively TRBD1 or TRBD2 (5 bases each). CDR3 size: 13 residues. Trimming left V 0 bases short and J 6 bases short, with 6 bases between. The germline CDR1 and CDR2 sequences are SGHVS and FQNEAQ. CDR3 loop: CASSLARGNIQYF. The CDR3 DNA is TGTGCCAGCAGCTTAGCGAGGGGAAACATTCAGTACTTC.

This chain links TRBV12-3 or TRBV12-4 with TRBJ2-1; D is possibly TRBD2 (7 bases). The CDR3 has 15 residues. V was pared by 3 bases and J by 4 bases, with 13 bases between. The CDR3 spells CASSLGGGLYNEQFF. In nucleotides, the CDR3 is TGTGCCAGCAGTTTGGGGGGGGGGCTTTACAATGAGCAGTTCTTC.

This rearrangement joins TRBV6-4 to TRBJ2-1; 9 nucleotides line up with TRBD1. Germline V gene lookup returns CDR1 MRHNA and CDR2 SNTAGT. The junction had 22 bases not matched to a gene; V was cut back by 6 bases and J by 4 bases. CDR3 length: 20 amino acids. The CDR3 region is CASRRARDREGNFLYNEQFF. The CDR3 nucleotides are TGTGCCAGCAGGAGGGCTAGGGACAGGGAGGGCAACTTCCTGTACAATGAGCAGTTCTTC.

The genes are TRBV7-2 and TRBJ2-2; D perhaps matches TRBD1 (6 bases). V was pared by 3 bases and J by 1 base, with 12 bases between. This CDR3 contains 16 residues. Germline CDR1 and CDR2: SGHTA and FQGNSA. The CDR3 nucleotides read TGTGCCAGCAGCTTTCTCCAGGGGCTGAACACCGGGGAGCTGTTTTTT. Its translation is CASSFLQGLNTGELFF.

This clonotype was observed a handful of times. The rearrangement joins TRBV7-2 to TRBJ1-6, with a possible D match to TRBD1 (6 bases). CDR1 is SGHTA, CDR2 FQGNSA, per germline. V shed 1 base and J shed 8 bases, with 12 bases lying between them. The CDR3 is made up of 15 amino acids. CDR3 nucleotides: TGTGCCAGCAGCTTAGGGGCGGCAGGGGATTCACCCCTCCACTTT. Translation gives CASSLGAAGDSPLHF.

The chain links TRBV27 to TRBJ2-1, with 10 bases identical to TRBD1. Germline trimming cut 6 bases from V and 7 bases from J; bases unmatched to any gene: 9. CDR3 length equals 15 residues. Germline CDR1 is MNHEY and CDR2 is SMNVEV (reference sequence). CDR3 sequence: CASSLPGQGWNEQFF. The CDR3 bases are TGTGCCAGCAGCCTACCGGGACAGGGGTGGAATGAGCAGTTCTTC.

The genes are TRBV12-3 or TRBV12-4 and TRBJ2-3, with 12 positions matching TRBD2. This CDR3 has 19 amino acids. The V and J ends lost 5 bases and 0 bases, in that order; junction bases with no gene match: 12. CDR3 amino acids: CASSRTSGRTGTSTDTQYF. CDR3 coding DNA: TGTGCCAGCAGTAGAACTAGCGGGAGGACGGGCACTAGCACAGATACGCAGTATTTT.

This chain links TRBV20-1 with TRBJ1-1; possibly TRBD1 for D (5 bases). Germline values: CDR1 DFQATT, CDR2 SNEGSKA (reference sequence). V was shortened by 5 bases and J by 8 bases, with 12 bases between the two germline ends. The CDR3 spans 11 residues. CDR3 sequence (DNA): TGCAGTGCTGACCGGGACCCCGAAGCTTTCTTT. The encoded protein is CSADRDPEAFF.

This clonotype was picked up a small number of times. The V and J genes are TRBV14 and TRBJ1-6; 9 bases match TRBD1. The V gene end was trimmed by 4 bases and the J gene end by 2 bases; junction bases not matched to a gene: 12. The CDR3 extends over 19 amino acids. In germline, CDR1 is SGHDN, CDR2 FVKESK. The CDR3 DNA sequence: TGTGCCAGCAGCCTCGACCGAGGACAGGGGAAGACCTATAATTCACCCCTCCACTTT. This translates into CASSLDRGQGKTYNSPLHF.

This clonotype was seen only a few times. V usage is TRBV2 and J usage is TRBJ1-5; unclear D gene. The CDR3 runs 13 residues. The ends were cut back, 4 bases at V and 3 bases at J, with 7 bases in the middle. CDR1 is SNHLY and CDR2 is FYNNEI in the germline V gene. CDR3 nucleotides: TGTGCCAGCAGTGGGAGTTACAATCAGCCCCAGCATTTT. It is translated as CASSGSYNQPQHF.

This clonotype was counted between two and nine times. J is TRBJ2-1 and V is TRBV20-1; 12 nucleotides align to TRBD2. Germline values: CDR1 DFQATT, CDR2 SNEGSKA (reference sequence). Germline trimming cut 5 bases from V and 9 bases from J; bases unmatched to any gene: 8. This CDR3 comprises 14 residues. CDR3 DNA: TGCAGTGCTGTGACTAGCGGGAGCAACAGTGAGCAGTTCTTC. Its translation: CSAVTSGSNSEQFF.

CDR3 amino acids: CASSLEDYGYTF. The DNA of the CDR3 is TGCGCCAGCAGCTTGGAAGATTATGGCTACACCTTC. The chain combines TRBV5-1 with TRBJ1-2; D ambiguous. CDR3 length: 12 amino acids. V dropped 0 bases and J dropped 5 bases, with 5 bases sitting between them. Germline CDR1 and CDR2: SGHRS and YFSETQ.